The 24 T cell receptor beta chains below were found in one sample sequenced in a study of T cell responses to AZD1222 COVID-19 vaccine. TCRdb's copy holds only in-frame clones and misses some; the assay was immunoSEQ multiplex PCR. In the table there are 180,000 or so clones, over 80% of which are singletons. Sequenced material: peripheral blood, taken 28 days after the second dose of the MenACWY control vaccine. The receptors shown here come from an adult who received the MenACWY meningococcal vaccine as a control.

A single count supports this clone. This sequence joins TRBV15 and TRBJ1-1, with a tentative D call TRBD1 (6 bases). Trimming took 2 bases from V and 8 from J, leaving 9 bases between them. The CDR3 spans 12 residues. Germline V lookup: CDR1 LNHNV, CDR2 YYDKDF (reference sequence). The CDR3 bases are TGTGCCACCAGCAGATACAGGGCCGAAGCTTTCTTT. Protein: CATSRYRAEAFF.

V usage is TRBV9 and J usage is TRBJ1-1; D call uncertain. Deletions cut 0 bases from V and 3 bases from J, with 6 bases between. This CDR3 is 13 amino acids long. Germline V gene lookup returns CDR1 SGDLS and CDR2 YYNGEE. Here the CDR3 reads CASSVAVYTEAFF. The CDR3 DNA sequence: TGTGCCAGCAGCGTAGCGGTCTACACTGAAGCTTTCTTT.

CDR3 loop: CASSFGHDYGYTF. In DNA, the CDR3 is TGCGCCAGCAGCTTCGGGCACGACTATGGCTACACCTTC. V is TRBV5-1 and J is TRBJ1-2; D call uncertain. From germline, CDR1 is SGHRS and CDR2 YFSETQ. The ends were cut back, 2 bases at V and 3 bases at J, with 8 bases in the middle. The CDR3 is 13 amino acids.

The chain couples TRBV6-1 to TRBJ2-7; D is undetermined. Trimming pared 2 bases from V and 3 bases from J, leaving 14 bases between. CDR1 is MNHNS, CDR2 SASEGT, per germline. This CDR3 is 15 amino acids long. In DNA form, the CDR3 reads TGTGCCAGCAGTGAAACTAATATGCCACACTACGAGCAGTACTTC. Protein: CASSETNMPHYEQYF.

The gene calls are TRBV24-1 and TRBJ1-5; possibly TRBD1 for D (5 bases). V lost 4 bases to trimming and J lost 12 bases, with 12 bases between them. The CDR3 runs 12 residues. Germline V gene lookup returns CDR1 KGHDR and CDR2 SFDVKD. The CDR3 sequence is CATSDGQGLQHF. CDR3 DNA: TGTGCCACCAGTGACGGACAAGGCCTCCAGCATTTT.

The V call is TRBV28, the J call TRBJ2-7; 11 bases agree with TRBD2. J lost 0 bases, V lost 6 bases, and 4 bases had no gene match. CDR1 is MDHEN and CDR2 is SYDVKM in the germline V gene. This CDR3 comprises 15 residues. The CDR3 protein is CASRASGGPSYEQYF. In DNA, the CDR3 is TGTGCCAGCAGGGCTAGCGGGGGGCCCTCCTACGAGCAGTACTTC.

The chain carries TRBV18 and TRBJ2-1; the D is unclear. The germline CDR1 and CDR2 sequences are KGHSH and LQKENI. Trimming took off 1 base at V and 8 bases at J, with 9 bases between the two ends. This CDR3 has 13 residues. The CDR3 DNA reads as TGTGCCAGCTCACCACGGCGGTCCGATGAGCAGTTCTTC. It is translated as CASSPRRSDEQFF.

The V gene is TRBV6-5, the J gene TRBJ1-1; D unresolved. Trimming cost V 2 bases and J 2 bases, with 15 bases left between them. Germline V gene sequence: CDR1 MNHEY, CDR2 SVGAGI. The CDR3 has 16 amino acids. The CDR3 sequence: CASSYRFQGSNTEAFF. CDR3 coding DNA: TGTGCCAGCAGTTACAGGTTCCAAGGGAGTAACACTGAAGCTTTCTTT.

The count of this clone is one. This chain's CDR3 is CASSLGGSETQYF. The CDR3, as DNA: TGTGCCAGCAGCTTAGGGGGGAGCGAGACCCAGTACTTC. The chain employs TRBV7-3 and TRBJ2-5; D might be TRBD2 (6 bases). Trimming left V 2 bases short and J 5 bases short, with 9 bases between. Germline V gene data show CDR1 as SGHTA and CDR2 as FQGTGA. The CDR3 contains 13 residues.

The rearrangement links TRBV6-5 to TRBJ1-1; TRBD1 is a possible D gene (5 bases). Germline-derived CDR1 and CDR2 are MNHEY and SVGAGI. The CDR3 is 13 amino acids. The V gene lost 6 bases and the J gene lost 7 bases, with 15 bases spanning the gap. The CDR3 is CASRPTPGGEAFF. In DNA, the CDR3 is TGTGCCAGCAGACCTACCCCCGGGGGTGAAGCTTTCTTT.

V gene TRBV3-1 (or the pseudogene TRBV3-2) combines with J gene TRBJ1-2, with TRBD1 matching over 8 bases. The J segment lost 4 bases and the V segment lost 4 bases, leaving 5 bases of the junction unmatched. The length of the CDR3 is 14 residues. The germline gives CDR1 LGHDT, CDR2 YNNKEL (reference sequence). The CDR3 sequence is CASSRTGKFYGYTF. As DNA, the CDR3 is TGTGCCAGCAGCCGGACAGGGAAATTCTATGGCTACACCTTC.

V is TRBV30 and J is TRBJ1-2; D remains unclear. With 0 bases removed from V and 4 bases from J, the gap between germline ends came to 6 bases. The CDR3 is made up of 12 amino acids. Per the germline V gene, CDR1 is GTSNPN and CDR2 is SVGIG (reference sequence). The CDR3 sequence is CAWSVSSYGYTF. In nucleotides, the CDR3 is TGTGCCTGGAGTGTAAGTAGCTATGGCTACACCTTC. Using reference TRBV30 and TRBJ1-2 for the parts outside the CDR3, the full variable domain is SQTIHQWPATLVQPVGSPLSLECTVEGTSNPNLYWYRQAAGRGLQLLFYSVGIGQISSEVPQNLSASRPQDRQFILSSKKLLLSDSGFYLCAWSVSSYGYTFGSGTRLTVV.

The chain couples TRBV10-2 to TRBJ1-4; 9 bases are a match to TRBD1. The V segment lost 6 bases and the J segment 5 bases; nucleotides outside the gene matches: 4. The CDR3 has 14 residues. Germline assignment: CDR1 WSHSY and CDR2 SAAADI. DNA of the CDR3: TGCGCCAGCAGCGGGACAGGGAGGAATGAAAAACTGTTTTTT. The encoded protein is CASSGTGRNEKLFF.

The chain's CDR3 is CASSLIGNHEQYF. As DNA, the CDR3 is TGTGCCAGCAGTTTAATCGGGAATCACGAGCAGTACTTC. The chain recombines TRBV27 with TRBJ2-7, with D possibly TRBD2 on 5 matching bases. Germline CDR1 is MNHEY and CDR2 is SMNVEV (reference sequence). Deletions cut 2 bases from V and 5 bases from J, with 10 bases between. The CDR3 is 13 residues long.

This chain connects TRBV18 to TRBJ1-1; possible D gene TRBD1, 5 bases. V lost 3 bases to trimming and J lost 4 bases, with 9 bases between them. In germline, CDR1 is KGHSH, CDR2 LQKENI. The CDR3 is made up of 13 amino acids. CDR3 amino acids: CASSPLGGTEAFF. The CDR3 DNA follows: TGTGCCAGCTCACCCCTCGGGGGCACTGAAGCTTTCTTT. The whole variable domain, remainder taken from reference TRBV18 and TRBJ1-1, is NAGVMQNPRHLVRRRGQEARLRCSPMKGHSHVYWYRQLPEEGLKFMVYLQKENIIDESGMPKERFSAEFPKEGPSILRIQQVVRGDSAAYFCASSPLGGTEAFFGQGTRLTVV.

The V gene is TRBV2, the J gene TRBJ2-5, with D unresolved. CDR3 length: 13 amino acids. Germline assignment: CDR1 SNHLY and CDR2 FYNNEI. V shed 7 bases and J shed 2 bases, with 11 bases lying between them. The CDR3 sequence is CASNWAPQETQYF. The CDR3 region has the DNA TGTGCCAGCAATTGGGCGCCACAAGAGACCCAGTACTTC. Using reference TRBV2 and TRBJ2-5 for the parts outside the CDR3, the full variable domain is EPEVTQTPSHQVTQMGQEVILRCVPISNHLYFYWYRQILGQKVEFLVSFYNNEISEKSEIFDDQFSVERPDGSNFTLKIRSTKLEDSAMYFCASNWAPQETQYFGPGTRLLVL.

The chain uses TRBV6-1 and TRBJ2-7, with D possibly matching TRBD2 (6 bases). V was shortened by 2 bases and J by 1 base, with 15 bases between the two germline ends. The germline gives CDR1 MNHNS, CDR2 SASEGT. CDR3 length equals 16 residues. The CDR3 loop is CASSEISLARSYEQYF. As DNA, the CDR3 is TGTGCCAGCAGTGAAATTAGCCTAGCGAGGTCCTACGAGCAGTACTTC.

The rearrangement links TRBV19 to TRBJ2-2; the match to TRBD2 covers 7 bases. The CDR3 totals 21 residues. Germline CDR1 is LNHDA and CDR2 is SQIVND (reference sequence). J gave up 1 base and V 3 bases, and 20 bases lay outside the gene matches. CDR3 sequence reads: CASSMSGTGRVKRGNTGELFF. The CDR3 DNA reads as TGTGCCAGTAGTATGAGCGGGACCGGCCGGGTAAAAAGGGGGAACACCGGGGAGCTGTTTTTT.

The CDR3 DNA is TGTGCCAGCAGCTTAGCGCCCCCCGGGACAGGGGGAGGCTACACCTTC. This codes for CASSLAPPGTGGGYTF. This chain joins TRBV7-2 and TRBJ1-2; 11 nucleotides agree with TRBD1. After removal of 0 bases from V and 8 bases from J, the junction contained 8 bases not matched to a gene. Germline loops: CDR1 SGHTA, CDR2 FQGNSA. The CDR3 sequence is 16 residues long.

This CDR3 is CASSYPQETQYF. In DNA form, the CDR3 reads TGTGCCAGCAGCTACCCCCAAGAGACCCAGTACTTC. The chain combines TRBV5-5 with TRBJ2-5; D is ambiguous. The germline gives CDR1 SGHKS, CDR2 YYEKEE (reference sequence). V was pared by 3 bases and J by 1 base, with 4 bases between. The CDR3 has 12 amino acids.

The V gene is TRBV28, the J gene TRBJ1-5, with a possible D match to TRBD1 (5 bases). The CDR3 is made up of 14 amino acids. Per germline, CDR1 MDHEN and CDR2 SYDVKM. Trimming took 6 bases from V and 4 from J, leaving 13 bases between them. The chain's CDR3 is CASSQDSINQPQHF. CDR3 nucleotide sequence: TGTGCCAGCAGCCAAGACAGTATAAATCAGCCCCAGCATTTT. Complete variable domain (other parts from reference TRBV28 and TRBJ1-5): DVKVTQSSRYLVKRTGEKVFLECVQDMDHENMFWYRQDPGLGLRLIYFSYDVKMKEKGDIPEGYSVSREKKERFSLILESASTNQTSMYLCASSQDSINQPQHFGDGTRLSIL.

The chain has TRBV4-2 and TRBJ2-3; 8 bases line up with TRBD2. CDR1 and CDR2 (germline): LGHNA, YNFKEQ. V trimming: 7 bases; J trimming: 4 bases; junction bases outside the gene matches: 10. CDR3 length: 15 residues. CDR3 amino acids: CASNIPGLGADTQYF. The DNA for the CDR3 is TGTGCCAGCAACATACCGGGACTAGGAGCAGATACGCAGTATTTT.

The chain has TRBV20-1 and TRBJ1-1; weak D call: TRBD1 (5 bases). V dropped 7 bases and J dropped 1 base, with 7 bases sitting between them. The CDR3 totals 11 residues. From germline, CDR1 is DFQATT and CDR2 SNEGSKA (reference sequence). The DNA for the CDR3 is TGCAGTGAGGGGCGGAACACTGAAGCTTTCTTT. This sequence encodes CSEGRNTEAFF.

V gene TRBV12-3 or TRBV12-4 combines with J gene TRBJ1-6, with TRBD1 as a possible D gene (6 bases). V lost 6 bases and J 10 bases, leaving 13 bases between the germline ends. There are 13 residues in the CDR3. CDR3 protein: CASSLPQGSPLHF. CDR3 coding DNA: TGTGCCAGCAGCTTACCCCAGGGGTCACCCCTCCACTTT.